This is a list of T cell receptor beta chains from one sample in a study of beta chain features in type 1 diabetes. Only in-frame clones appear in the TCRdb table, and some are missing; sequencing was by immunoSEQ multiplex PCR. Found here are more than 300,000 clones, around an eighth of them singletons; the top ten hold roughly 0.015%. Input material: naive CD4+ T cells from blood. The receptors were sampled from a man between 18 and 29 years old in good health. CDR3s include the opening cysteine and the closing phenylalanine or tryptophan. The D gene is left open where the match is weak. Clone size is stated in some rows and not others, as once, few, many or a class when expanded.

clone_size: few
d_call: NA
j_call: TRBJ2-2
v_call: TRBV5-1
cdr3_aa: CASLQTATGELFF
cdr3_nt: TGCGCCAGCCTACAGACAGCCACCGGGGAGCTGTTTTTT

clone_size: few
d_call: NA
j_call: TRBJ2-3
v_call: TRBV30
cdr3_aa: CAWSVGADTQYF
cdr3_nt: TGTGCCTGGAGTGTAGGGGCAGATACGCAGTATTTT

clone_size: few
d_call: NA
j_call: TRBJ1-5
v_call: TRBV7-2
cdr3_aa: CASSFYSNQPQHF
cdr3_nt: TGTGCCAGCAGCTTCTATAGCAATCAGCCCCAGCATTTT

clone_size: NA
d_call: NA
j_call: TRBJ1-6
v_call: TRBV28
cdr3_aa: CASSTGSYNSPLHF
cdr3_nt: TGTGCCAGCAGCACAGGGTCCTATAATTCACCCCTCCACTTT

clone_size: NA
d_call: TRBD1
j_call: TRBJ1-2
v_call: TRBV19
cdr3_aa: CASSGTGQGIGYGYTF
cdr3_nt: TGTGCCAGTAGCGGAACGGGACAGGGGATCGGCTATGGCTACACCTTC

clone_size: few
d_call: TRBD1
j_call: TRBJ2-1
v_call: TRBV4-3
cdr3_aa: CATTRDRVYNEQFF
cdr3_nt: TGCGCCACCACCCGGGACAGGGTTTACAATGAGCAGTTCTTC

clone_size: NA
d_call: NA
j_call: TRBJ2-1
v_call: TRBV30
cdr3_aa: CAWYAGGHNEQFF
cdr3_nt: TGTGCCTGGTATGCCGGGGGGCACAATGAGCAGTTCTTC

clone_size: NA
d_call: NA
j_call: TRBJ2-7
v_call: TRBV7-2
cdr3_aa: CASRGAGQGFYEQYF
cdr3_nt: TGTGCCAGCAGGGGGGCTGGGCAGGGTTTCTACGAGCAGTACTTC

clone_size: once
d_call: NA
j_call: TRBJ2-3
v_call: TRBV6-5
cdr3_aa: CASSAGLYTDTQYF
cdr3_nt: TGTGCCAGCAGCGCAGGCCTCTACACAGATACGCAGTATTTT

clone_size: NA
d_call: NA
j_call: TRBJ1-2
v_call: TRBV9
cdr3_aa: CASSVGGDYTF
cdr3_nt: TGTGCCAGCAGCGTAGGGGGGGACTACACCTTC

clone_size: NA
d_call: NA
j_call: TRBJ1-2
v_call: TRBV6-4
cdr3_aa: CASSDPFLGYTF
cdr3_nt: TGTGCCAGCAGTGACCCTTTCTTAGGCTACACCTTC

clone_size: NA
d_call: TRBD1
j_call: TRBJ2-2
v_call: TRBV7-3
cdr3_aa: CASSSQGVVSTGELFF
cdr3_nt: TGTGCCAGCAGCTCGCAGGGGGTTGTAAGCACCGGGGAGCTGTTTTTT

clone_size: NA
d_call: NA
j_call: TRBJ1-3
v_call: TRBV9
cdr3_aa: CASSVGPGGHTIYF
cdr3_nt: TGTGCCAGCAGCGTAGGGCCAGGAGGACACACCATATATTTT

clone_size: few
d_call: NA
j_call: TRBJ2-4
v_call: TRBV29-1
cdr3_aa: CSVSGADIQYF
cdr3_nt: TGCAGCGTCTCAGGGGCGGACATTCAGTACTTC

clone_size: NA
d_call: TRBD1
j_call: TRBJ2-1
v_call: TRBV30
cdr3_aa: CAWRGDRDYNEQFF
cdr3_nt: TGTGCCTGGAGGGGGGACAGGGACTACAATGAGCAGTTCTTC

clone_size: NA
d_call: TRBD1
j_call: TRBJ2-7
v_call: TRBV4-1
cdr3_aa: CASSQNHRTGLYYEQYF
cdr3_nt: TGCGCCAGCAGCCAAAACCATCGGACAGGGTTATACTACGAGCAGTACTTC

clone_size: few
d_call: NA
j_call: TRBJ2-2
v_call: TRBV28
cdr3_aa: CASRGQNTGELFF
cdr3_nt: TGTGCCAGCAGAGGACAGAACACCGGGGAGCTGTTTTTT

clone_size: NA
d_call: TRBD2
j_call: TRBJ2-1
v_call: TRBV7-2
cdr3_aa: CASSLRTSGYNEQFF
cdr3_nt: TGTGCCAGCAGCTTAAGGACTAGCGGATACAATGAGCAGTTCTTC

clone_size: NA
d_call: NA
j_call: TRBJ2-1
v_call: TRBV4-1
cdr3_aa: CASSQESGSYRRYYNEQFF
cdr3_nt: TGCGCCAGCAGCCAAGAGTCGGGGTCTTATCGACGATACTACAATGAGCAGTTCTTC

clone_size: few
d_call: NA
j_call: TRBJ1-6
v_call: TRBV6-5
cdr3_aa: CASSEYGNNSPLHF
cdr3_nt: TGTGCCAGCAGTGAATACGGGAATAATTCACCCCTCCACTTT

clone_size: few
d_call: TRBD1
j_call: TRBJ2-5
v_call: TRBV7-9
cdr3_aa: CASSREGAIRQETQYF
cdr3_nt: TGTGCCAGCAGCCGAGAGGGGGCTATTCGCCAAGAGACCCAGTACTTC

clone_size: NA
d_call: TRBD1
j_call: TRBJ2-2
v_call: TRBV30
cdr3_aa: CAWSGGQGKSTGELFF
cdr3_nt: TGTGCCTGGAGTGGAGGACAGGGGAAGAGCACTGGGGAGCTGTTTTTT

clone_size: NA
d_call: TRBD1
j_call: TRBJ2-3
v_call: TRBV23-1
cdr3_aa: CASSQGLDGGQDPTDTQYF
cdr3_nt: TGCGCCAGCAGTCAAGGGTTGGACGGGGGACAGGATCCCACAGATACGCAGTATTTT

clone_size: NA
d_call: TRBD2
j_call: TRBJ2-1
v_call: TRBV29-1
cdr3_aa: CSVEDPTSDRSYNEQFF
cdr3_nt: TGCAGCGTTGAAGACCCAACTAGCGATCGCTCCTACAATGAGCAGTTCTTC

clone_size: NA
d_call: TRBD2
j_call: TRBJ2-1
v_call: TRBV28
cdr3_aa: CASSLFIGSGRHNEQFF
cdr3_nt: TGTGCCAGCAGTTTATTTATCGGTAGCGGGAGACACAATGAGCAGTTCTTC

clone_size: NA
d_call: TRBD1
j_call: TRBJ1-4
v_call: TRBV9
cdr3_aa: CASGTGQGVGEKLFF
cdr3_nt: TGTGCCAGCGGTACTGGACAGGGAGTGGGAGAAAAACTGTTTTTT

clone_size: few
d_call: TRBD1
j_call: TRBJ2-1
v_call: TRBV7-2
cdr3_aa: CASSRATGGLNEQFF
cdr3_nt: TGTGCCAGCAGCCGGGCGACAGGGGGGCTGAATGAGCAGTTCTTC